This T cell receptor beta chain is drawn from a study of cytomegalovirus exposure and HLA in healthy donors. The wider study: Unique TCR beta sequences numbering over 100 million came from around 180 million T cells in an earlier analysis. General study results and limits: Reports credit the classifier with highly specific, highly sensitive diagnosis of cytomegalovirus status. The study reported that TCR beta sequences accurately predicted HLA-A and HLA-B alleles in most subjects. Some V segments, TRBV6-2 and TRBV6-3 among them, were indistinguishable and were therefore excluded.

60 Vbeta and 13 Jbeta primers were used in PCR. Method: immunoSEQ multiplex PCR; TCRdb's copy keeps in-frame clones and lacks some. The data contain roughly 98,000 clones, about three fifths of them singletons. The CDR3 runs to 15 residues. V lost 6 bases and J lost 4; bases outside the gene matches: 9. Germline loops: CDR1 LNHDA, CDR2 SQIVND (reference sequence). This clone has more than one count but fewer than ten. Its antigen is still unknown. The chain employs TRBV19 and TRBJ1-5; 7 positions match TRBD1. The sequenced sample consisted of PBMCs. The TCR sequence derives from a woman aged 25 to 45 in good health and CMV-seropositive. CDR3 coding DNA: TGTGCCAGTAGCCCGGAGAGGGGGCCAAATCAGCCCCAGCATTTT. This codes for CASSPERGPNQPQHF.